These 28 T cell receptor beta chains were sequenced from one sample in a study of beta chain features in type 1 diabetes. The sequenced template was cDNA made from the entire isolated RNA. Only in-frame clones appear in the TCRdb table, and some are missing; sequencing was by immunoSEQ multiplex PCR. The top ten clones hold roughly 0.94% of a sample with about 290,000 clones, under 8.5% of them seen once. The material sequenced was central memory CD4+ T cells from blood. Receptor source: a young woman in good health.

The chain has TRBV7-2 and TRBJ1-2; TRBD1 agrees at 8 bases. This CDR3 is built from 16 residues. V shed 0 bases and J 4 bases; nucleotides not matched to a gene: 7. Germline assignment: CDR1 SGHTA and CDR2 FQGNSA. In nucleotides, the CDR3 is TGTGCCAGCAGCTTAGCCGGACAGGGCGGCGCCTATGGCTACACCTTC. The encoded protein is CASSLAGQGGAYGYTF.

This clone has more than one count but fewer than ten. The junction does not match germline at one end; this may be a read error. This rearrangement joins TRBV7-7 to TRBJ2-1; possibly TRBD1 or TRBD2 for D (5 bases each). CDR1 is SSHAT, CDR2 FNYEAQ, per germline (reference sequence). There are 15 residues in the CDR3. CDR3 bases: TGTGCTAGCAGCAAAACTCGGGGCAGTGGCAATGAGCAGTTCTTC. Translating gives CASSKTRGSGNEQFF.

This chain joins TRBV5-1 and TRBJ2-2; D possibly corresponds to TRBD1 (6 bases). CDR1 and CDR2 from the germline V gene are SGHRS and YFSETQ. The V end lost 3 bases, the J end lost 4 bases, and 13 bases lay between the germline ends. This CDR3 region has 15 residues. The chain's CDR3 is CASSWDILITGELFF. In nucleotides, the CDR3 is TGCGCCAGCAGCTGGGACATCTTAATCACCGGGGAGCTGTTTTTT. The full variable domain, rest sourced from reference TRBV5-1 and TRBJ2-2, is KAGVTQTPRYLIKTRGQQVTLSCSPISGHRSVSWYQQTPGQGLQFLFEYFSETQRNKGNFPGRFSGRQFSNSRSEMNVSTLELGDSALYLCASSWDILITGELFFGEGSRLTVL.

This clone was seen a handful of times. J is TRBJ2-1 and V is TRBV4-2; D is ambiguous. CDR1 and CDR2 (germline): LGHNA, YNFKEQ. The germline V and J ends were trimmed by 5 bases and 10 bases, with 12 bases remaining between them. The CDR3 consists of 12 residues. Here the CDR3 DNA reads TGTGCCAGCAGCAACCGAATGGGAGAGCAGTTCTTC. Translating gives CASSNRMGEQFF.

This clone was observed a few times. The chain combines TRBV5-1 with TRBJ2-5; 9 bases agree with TRBD2. The germline gives CDR1 SGHRS, CDR2 YFSETQ. This CDR3 spans 18 amino acids. The junction had 18 bases not matched to a gene; V was cut back by 4 bases and J by 5 bases. The CDR3 coding sequence is TGCGCCAGCAGCCTGAGGGGGCTAGCGGGGATCTCGGCCGAGACCCAGTACTTC. It is translated as CASSLRGLAGISAETQYF.

The chain employs TRBV7-2 and TRBJ2-1, with 9 bases that match TRBD2. CDR1 and CDR2 (germline): SGHTA, FQGNSA. This CDR3 comprises 15 residues. V was clipped by 1 base and J by 7 bases; unmatched bases: 5. The CDR3 loop is CASSLVSGSGNEQFF. CDR3 nucleotide sequence: TGTGCCAGCAGCTTAGTTAGCGGGAGTGGAAATGAGCAGTTCTTC.

This clone was counted between two and nine times. The chain links TRBV28 to TRBJ2-7; 7 bases line up with TRBD1. Germline V CDR1 and CDR2: MDHEN, SYDVKM. The CDR3 consists of 14 residues. V shed 6 bases and J 3 bases; nucleotides not matched to a gene: 8. CDR3: CASSNRDSYYEQYV. The DNA for the CDR3 is TGTGCCAGCAGCAACCGGGACAGTTACTACGAGCAGTACGTC.

V is TRBV30 and J is TRBJ1-1, with 10 bases lining up with TRBD1. The germline V gene encodes CDR1 GTSNPN and CDR2 SVGIG (reference sequence). The CDR3 totals 12 residues. The CDR3 reads CAHDRGPTEAFF. For the CDR3, the DNA is TGTGCTCACGACAGGGGGCCCACTGAAGCTTTCTTT.

V usage is TRBV6-5 and J usage is TRBJ1-6; D not certain. This CDR3 contains 15 residues. V lost 4 bases to trimming and J lost 10 bases, with 17 bases between them. CDR1 is MNHEY, CDR2 SVGAGI, per germline. The CDR3 DNA is TGTGCCAGCAGTTTGAATTGGGATCTGGAGTCACCCCTCCACTTT. Translated: CASSLNWDLESPLHF.

The chain recombines TRBV5-1 with TRBJ2-2, with TRBD1 matching over 9 bases. Germline CDR1 SGHRS, CDR2 YFSETQ. The CDR3 consists of 16 residues. V shed 0 bases, J shed 6 bases, and the junction held 6 bases outside the gene matches. The CDR3 nucleotides read TGCGCCAGCAGCTTGGTAGGACAGGGGACCGCCGGGGAGCTGTTTTTT. Translation: CASSLVGQGTAGELFF.

The rearrangement links TRBV5-6 to TRBJ1-1, with a possible D match to TRBD1 (5 bases). The V gene lost 4 bases and the J gene lost 1 base, with 17 bases spanning the gap. Germline assignment: CDR1 SGHDT and CDR2 YYEEEE. The CDR3 covers 16 residues. The CDR3 DNA reads TGTGCCAGCAGCCCACTAACGGGCCAGGGGAACACTGAAGCTTTCTTT. This codes for CASSPLTGQGNTEAFF.

The gene calls are TRBV30 and TRBJ2-7; the match to TRBD1 covers 8 bases. The CDR3 has 17 amino acids. The V segment lost 2 bases and the J segment 0 bases; nucleotides outside the gene matches: 12. Germline CDR1 is GTSNPN and CDR2 is SVGIG (reference sequence). DNA of the CDR3: TGTGCCTGGAGTCCTAGTCGAGGACAGGGAAGCTCCTACGAGCAGTACTTC. Protein product: CAWSPSRGQGSSYEQYF. Together with reference TRBV30 and TRBJ2-7, the CDR3 gives the full variable domain: SQTIHQWPATLVQPVGSPLSLECTVEGTSNPNLYWYRQAAGRGLQLLFYSVGIGQISSEVPQNLSASRPQDRQFILSSKKLLLSDSGFYLCAWSPSRGQGSSYEQYFGPGTRLTVT.

The chain has TRBV30 and TRBJ1-4; the D gene is possibly TRBD1 (5 bases). Germline values: CDR1 GTSNPN, CDR2 SVGIG (reference sequence). Trimming stripped 3 bases from V and 8 bases from J, with 10 bases between. This CDR3 contains 12 residues. CDR3 nucleotides: TGTGCCTGGAGGGGGCGGTTGGAAAAACTGTTTTTT. It translates to CAWRGRLEKLFF.

The CDR3 reads CASSIRDSGSPLHF. As DNA, the CDR3 is TGTGCCAGCAGCATCCGGGACAGCGGCTCACCCCTCCACTTT. J is TRBJ1-6 and V is TRBV9, with 7 bases lining up with TRBD1. Unmatched junction bases numbered 8, after V lost 4 bases and J lost 10 bases. Germline V CDR1 and CDR2: SGDLS, YYNGEE. The CDR3 is 14 amino acids.

This clone was detected a few times. The chain employs TRBV9 and TRBJ2-3; 8 positions agree with TRBD2. Germline trimming cut 1 base from V and 7 bases from J; bases unmatched to any gene: 8. The germline V gene encodes CDR1 SGDLS and CDR2 YYNGEE. The CDR3 sequence is 15 residues long. Here the CDR3 reads CASSVRPGLVYTQYF. The CDR3 nucleotides read TGTGCCAGCAGCGTACGACCGGGACTAGTTTATACGCAGTATTTT.

This clone was seen more than once but under ten times. The chain uses TRBV30 and TRBJ1-5; tentative D call: TRBD1 (6 bases). Trimming stripped 1 base from V and 5 bases from J, with 9 bases between. The CDR3 spans 13 residues. Germline V lookup: CDR1 GTSNPN, CDR2 SVGIG (reference sequence). The CDR3 reads CAWSEQGYQPQHF. CDR3 bases: TGTGCCTGGAGTGAGCAGGGGTATCAGCCCCAGCATTTT. The full variable domain, its missing parts supplied by reference TRBV30 and TRBJ1-5, is SQTIHQWPATLVQPVGSPLSLECTVEGTSNPNLYWYRQAAGRGLQLLFYSVGIGQISSEVPQNLSASRPQDRQFILSSKKLLLSDSGFYLCAWSEQGYQPQHFGDGTRLSIL.

In its sample, this clone was seen a few times. The gene calls are TRBV4-2 and TRBJ2-2, with TRBD2 identical over 10 bases. Germline V lookup: CDR1 LGHNA, CDR2 YNFKEQ. The trim removed 1 base at V and 4 bases at J, leaving 3 bases unmatched. The CDR3 spans 16 residues. The chain's CDR3 is CASSQVLAGRTGELFF. In nucleotides, the CDR3 is TGTGCCAGCAGCCAAGTACTAGCGGGGCGCACCGGGGAGCTGTTTTTT.

This clone came up a few times. This rearrangement joins TRBV7-9 to TRBJ2-7; either TRBD1 or TRBD2 may supply D (6 bases each). CDR3 size: 12 residues. The V end was cut by 2 bases, the J end by 12 bases, with 14 bases between. Per the germline V gene, CDR1 is SEHNR and CDR2 is FQNEAQ (reference sequence). This CDR3 reads CASSLKEGGWYV. The CDR3 bases are TGTGCCAGCAGCTTAAAGGAGGGGGGCTGGTACGTC.

In its sample, this clone was seen a few times. The chain uses TRBV25-1 and TRBJ2-1; 8 bases line up with TRBD2. CDR3 size: 17 residues. After removal of 1 base from V and 8 bases from J, the junction contained 13 bases not matched to a gene. Germline V gives CDR1 MGHDK, CDR2 SYGVNS. Written as DNA, the CDR3 is TGTGCCAGCAGTGAATTGGGGCGGGGGGCTAAGAACTATGAGCAGTTCTTC. Its protein product is CASSELGRGAKNYEQFF.

V usage is TRBV5-6 and J usage is TRBJ2-1; the D is unclear. The ends were cut back, 2 bases at V and 0 bases at J, with 3 bases in the middle. CDR1 SGHDT and CDR2 YYEEEE come from the germline V gene. CDR3 length: 13 amino acids. In DNA form, the CDR3 reads TGTGCCAGCAGCTTTGCCTCCTACAATGAGCAGTTCTTC. It is translated as CASSFASYNEQFF.

The rearrangement links TRBV5-1 to TRBJ2-3; 8 nucleotides match TRBD1. V shed 2 bases, J shed 1 base, and the junction held 12 bases outside the gene matches. Germline assignment: CDR1 SGHRS and CDR2 YFSETQ. This CDR3 has 18 residues. The CDR3 bases are TGCGCCAGCAGCTTCTATCCTCCGGACAGGGCTGGCACAGATACGCAGTATTTT. Its protein is CASSFYPPDRAGTDTQYF.

In this sample, this clone turned up a few times. The chain combines TRBV30 with TRBJ2-1; tentative D call: TRBD2 (6 bases). Between the trimmed V and J ends, which lost 0 bases and 9 bases, there was a span of 12 bases. The CDR3 is made up of 13 amino acids. Per the germline V gene, CDR1 is GTSNPN and CDR2 is SVGIG (reference sequence). The CDR3 region is CAWSVSGGGEQFF. CDR3 coding DNA: TGTGCCTGGAGTGTCTCCGGGGGTGGTGAGCAGTTCTTC.

A remark on this clone: With only one base between it and a far larger clone, this is likely a read error. The same CDR3 is also encoded by other DNA sequences in this sample. V is TRBV5-4 and J is TRBJ1-1; 7 bases map to TRBD1. The CDR3 has 13 amino acids. The ends lost 4 bases at V and 5 bases at J; junction bases unmatched: 5. CDR1 SGHNT and CDR2 YYREEE come from the germline V gene (reference sequence). The CDR3, as DNA: TGTGCCAGCAGCGTGGACAGGATGACTGAAGCTTTCTTT. Translated: CASSVDRMTEAFF.

CDR3 coding DNA: TGTGCCAGCAGCCAAGCTACCCGCGGGACAGGGGTAGGCAATCAGCCCCAGCATTTT. Translating gives CASSQATRGTGVGNQPQHF. The V gene is TRBV4-2, the J gene TRBJ1-5; 10 bases agree with TRBD1. The CDR3 runs to 19 residues. Germline V gene sequence: CDR1 LGHNA, CDR2 YNFKEQ. Trimming took 1 base from V and 2 from J; bases not matched to a gene: 11.

In its sample, this clone was seen many times. The chain recombines TRBV4-3 with TRBJ2-7; D possibly corresponds to TRBD1 (5 bases). The CDR3 spans 12 residues. Germline-derived CDR1 and CDR2 are LGHNA and YSLEER. V was cut by 4 bases and J by 3 bases, with 7 bases left in between. CDR3 nucleotide sequence: TGCGCCAGCAGCCCAACAGGCTACGAGCAGTACTTC. Residues: CASSPTGYEQYF.

Only a few counts were recorded for this clone. This sequence joins TRBV5-6 and TRBJ2-1; D might be TRBD2 (7 bases). V was shortened by 1 base and J by 9 bases, with 26 bases between the two germline ends. This CDR3 is 18 amino acids long. Germline values: CDR1 SGHDT, CDR2 YYEEEE. CDR3 loop: CASSLRGGRIGRAGEQFF. The CDR3 coding sequence is TGTGCCAGCAGCTTGAGGGGGGGCCGTATTGGCCGTGCGGGTGAGCAGTTCTTC.

This clone was picked up a small number of times. The same CDR3 is also encoded by other DNA sequences in this sample. This chain links TRBV18 with TRBJ1-2, with D hard to call. The CDR3 length is 12 residues. Germline assignment: CDR1 KGHSH and CDR2 LQKENI. The V and J ends lost 1 base and 6 bases respectively, with 6 bases between them. Here the CDR3 reads CASSPRADGYTF. Written as DNA, the CDR3 is TGTGCCAGCTCACCACGGGCCGATGGCTACACCTTC.

This clone was counted a few times. The genes are TRBV6-5 and TRBJ1-1; D is perhaps TRBD1 (5 bases). This CDR3 comprises 11 residues. Per the germline V gene, CDR1 is MNHEY and CDR2 is SVGAGI. V was trimmed by 7 bases and J by 4 bases, leaving 7 bases between them. The CDR3 loop is CASIRGTEAFF. The CDR3, as DNA: TGTGCCAGCATTAGGGGCACTGAAGCTTTCTTT.